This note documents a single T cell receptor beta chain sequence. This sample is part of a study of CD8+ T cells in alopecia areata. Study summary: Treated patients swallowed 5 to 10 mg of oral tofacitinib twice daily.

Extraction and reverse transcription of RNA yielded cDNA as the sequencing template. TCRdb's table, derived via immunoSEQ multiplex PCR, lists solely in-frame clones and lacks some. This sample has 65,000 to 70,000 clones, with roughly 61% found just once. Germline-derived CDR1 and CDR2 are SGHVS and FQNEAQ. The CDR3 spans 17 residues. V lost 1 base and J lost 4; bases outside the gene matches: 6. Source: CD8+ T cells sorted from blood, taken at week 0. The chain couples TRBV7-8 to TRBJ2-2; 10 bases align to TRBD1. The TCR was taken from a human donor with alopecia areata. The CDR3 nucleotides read TGTGCCAGCAGCTTAGGTGGGGGACAGGGGAGCACCGGGGAGCTGTTTTTT. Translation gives CASSLGGGQGSTGELFF.